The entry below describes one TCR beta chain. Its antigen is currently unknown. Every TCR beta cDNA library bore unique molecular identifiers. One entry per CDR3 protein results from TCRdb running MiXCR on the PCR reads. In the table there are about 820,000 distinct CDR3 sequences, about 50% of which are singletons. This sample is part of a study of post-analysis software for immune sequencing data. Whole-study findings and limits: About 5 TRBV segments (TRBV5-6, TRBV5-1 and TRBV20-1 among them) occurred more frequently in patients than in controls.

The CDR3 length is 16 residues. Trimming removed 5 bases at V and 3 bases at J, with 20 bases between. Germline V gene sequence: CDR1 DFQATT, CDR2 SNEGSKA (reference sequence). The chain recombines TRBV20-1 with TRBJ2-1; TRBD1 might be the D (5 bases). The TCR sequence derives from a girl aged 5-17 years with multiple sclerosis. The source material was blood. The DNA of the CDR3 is TGCAGTGCTTACACCACCAGGGCAGGCGGCTACAATGAGCAGTTCTTC. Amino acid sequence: CSAYTTRAGGYNEQFF.